This T cell receptor beta chain emerged from a study of CD8+CD57+ T cells in acquired aplastic anemia (dated by TCRdb to 2016 to 2018). Regarding the research as a whole: On average, sorted CD4+ and CD8+ cells yielded around 3.5 ug of extracted DNA, with a range of roughly 0.19 to 27.4 ug. CD8+CD57+ expansion was defined as frequency above the mean frequency observed in healthy subjects.

Overall study results and their limits: Twenty-nine CD8+ CDR3 sequences were found in both patients and controls but appeared to be highly expressed in patients and within the immunodominant clones of the patients. No significant difference in CD8+ Simpson's diversity was found between patients and healthy controls (P=0.060).

Points on this clonotype: Its target antigen remains unknown. Within one base of it there is no much larger clone, and no base qualities were kept.

Genomic DNA was used as template for profiling of TCR beta VDJ combinations and CDR3 sequences. TCR repertoire sequencing was run on an Illumina HiSeq 2000. Per the authors' processing: TRBV/TRBJ rearrangement plots, CDR3 size and DJ length profiles, and Simpson's diversity index were used to assess repertoires. The immunodominant clone was defined as the most abundant DNA sequence in deep sequencing data. CDR3 amino acid sequences were screened for sharing across subjects and compared with published repertoires and the VDJdb database. The raw public data were reprocessed by TCRdb itself: fastp quality trimming at Q25, MiXCR clonotype calling, in-frame beta chains only. Every CDR3 protein is listed once, alongside the most common genes and DNA of its rows. TCRdb, not the authors, supplied the V and J calls. For this sample there are roughly 250,000 distinct CDR3 sequences; roughly 82% appear just once. The top ten constitute 40% to 55% of the sample.

The patients picked for sequencing were ones in whom flow cytometry had shown an expansion of CD8+CD57+ cells. Every patient had severe acquired aplastic anemia, diagnosed using the International Study of Aplastic Anemia and Agranulocytosis and Camitta criteria. Patients had received no therapy at the time of blood sampling. In the study, sorted CD4+ and CD8+ blood T cells from patients with severe aplastic anemia and from healthy subjects underwent deep sequencing of TCR repertoires. In the USA, patient enrollment took place under clinicaltrials.gov protocols 00001620, 01623167, 00001397, 00071045, 00081523 and 00961064. Ficoll-Paque density gradient centrifugation was used to isolate peripheral blood mononuclear cells. Before DNA extraction, CD4+ and CD8+ T cells were sorted with FACS or magnetic beads. The germline V gene (reference sequence) specifies SGHKS as CDR1 and YYEKEE as CDR2. From the cysteine up to the phenylalanine, the CDR3 has a length of 14 residues. Left in the record is the CDR3 DNA by itself, 42 bases read in frame from the first base. V loses 2 bases of germline sequence and J loses 6 bases, and the interval between the two ends is 13 bases.

The chain joins TRBV5-5 to TRBJ2-3; the D gene lacks a confident call. Sequences were obtained from sorted CD4+, CD8+, or CD8+CD57+ T cells (not recorded which) from PBMCs. This receptor was identified in a human donor with aplastic anemia. The sequence in DNA is TGTGCCAGCAGCTTCTCGAGAGGTCCCGATACGCAGTATTTT. Translated, this gives CASSFSRGPDTQYF.